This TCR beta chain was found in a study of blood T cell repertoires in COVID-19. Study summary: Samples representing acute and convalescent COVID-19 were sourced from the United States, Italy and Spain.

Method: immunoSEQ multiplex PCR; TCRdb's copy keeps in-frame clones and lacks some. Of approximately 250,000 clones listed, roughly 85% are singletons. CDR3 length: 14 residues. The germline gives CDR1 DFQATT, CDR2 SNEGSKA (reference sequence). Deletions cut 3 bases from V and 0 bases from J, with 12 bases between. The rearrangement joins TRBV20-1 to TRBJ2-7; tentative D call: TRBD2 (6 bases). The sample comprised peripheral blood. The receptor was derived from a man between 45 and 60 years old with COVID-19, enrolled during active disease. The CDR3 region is CSASFQGLSYEQYF. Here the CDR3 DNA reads TGCAGTGCTAGTTTTCAGGGACTCTCCTACGAGCAGTACTTC.